The 2 T cell receptor beta chains reported below all come from one sample, sequenced in a study of cytomegalovirus exposure and HLA in healthy donors. The PCR had 60 Vbeta and 13 Jbeta primers. TCRdb's table, derived via immunoSEQ multiplex PCR, lists solely in-frame clones and lacks some. Of 100,000 to 150,000 clones listed, over 70% were seen once; the top ten hold around 3.3%. The sample consisted of PBMCs. The receptors stem from a woman aged 45 to 65 in good health and CMV-seronegative.

The chain combines TRBV7-2 with TRBJ2-7; 11 bases agree with TRBD2. V trimming: 4 bases; J trimming: 6 bases; junction bases outside the gene matches: 8. The CDR3 runs to 15 residues. CDR1 is SGHTA, CDR2 FQGNSA, per germline. Here the CDR3 DNA reads TGTGCCAGCAGCTCCATTAGCGGGAGGGCCTCCGAGCAGTACTTC. Residues: CASSSISGRASEQYF.

The chain combines TRBV11-2 with TRBJ2-3; 10 positions agree with TRBD1. The germline gives CDR1 SGHAT, CDR2 FQNNGV. The CDR3 totals 15 residues. V lost 6 bases, J lost 2 bases, and 5 bases stayed unmatched. CDR3 region: CASSRQGANTDTQYF. CDR3 sequence (DNA): TGTGCCAGCAGTCGACAGGGGGCGAACACAGATACGCAGTATTTT.